These 24 T cell receptor beta chains share one sample of origin, sequenced in a study of cytomegalovirus exposure and HLA in healthy donors (dated by TCRdb to 2015 to 2018). Library preparation employed the immunoSEQ multiplex PCR assay. For the multiplex PCR, a mixture combining 60 forward primers for TCR Vbeta segments and 13 reverse primers for TCR Jbeta segments was used. What TCRdb holds here is the immuneACCESS table cut down to in-frame rearrangements. Part of the clones is not present; checked against another copy, under half of the missing clones reflect an unresolved V gene, and the others are unexplained. Present in this sample are 210,000 or so clones, 77% of which were seen just once. Approximately 2.1% of the sample lies in the top ten. Sequencing used PBMCs. The receptors here all came from a woman aged 30 to 39 in good health and CMV-seropositive.

The chain has TRBV6-5 and TRBJ1-2; 9 nucleotides align to TRBD1. The germline gives CDR1 MNHEY, CDR2 SVGAGI. This CDR3 contains 14 residues. The trim removed 4 bases at V and 6 bases at J, leaving 6 bases unmatched. CDR3 sequence (DNA): TGTGCCAGCAGTTTACGGACAGGGGACGATGGCTACACCTTC. Amino acid sequence: CASSLRTGDDGYTF.

The V call is TRBV30, the J call TRBJ2-7, with TRBD1 as a possible D gene (5 bases). The V end was cut by 1 base, the J end by 0 bases, with 16 bases between. Per the germline V gene, CDR1 is GTSNPN and CDR2 is SVGIG (reference sequence). This CDR3 is built from 16 residues. The CDR3 DNA reads TGTGCCTGGAGTGGGACGGACACTATGACCTCCTACGAGCAGTACTTC. Translation: CAWSGTDTMTSYEQYF.

Comment on this clone: Because the CDR3's place on the DNA is in doubt, the DNA is left out and the CDR3 is given as listed by TCRdb. This chain uses TRBV28 with TRBJ2-3; TRBD2, as called in the table, went unchecked against the DNA. The CDR3 adds up to 14 amino acids, both ends counted. In germline, CDR1 is MDHEN, CDR2 SYDVKM. CDR3 sequence: CASSSSDGADTQYF.

Here the CDR3 DNA reads TGTGCCAGTAGTATATCGACTAGCGGAGATACGCAGTATTTT. This sequence encodes CASSISTSGDTQYF. This chain connects TRBV19 to TRBJ2-3, with 9 nucleotides matching TRBD2. CDR3 length: 14 amino acids. V gave up 2 bases and J gave up 5 bases; unmatched junction bases: 2. Germline assignment: CDR1 LNHDA and CDR2 SQIVND (reference sequence).

The chain couples TRBV10-3 to TRBJ1-4; D unresolved. V was shortened by 2 bases and J by 6 bases, with 7 bases between the two germline ends. There are 13 residues in the CDR3. CDR1 ENHRY and CDR2 SYGVKD come from the germline V gene. CDR3 DNA: TGTGCCATCAGTGAGCGCGGAGATGAAAAACTGTTTTTT. Protein: CAISERGDEKLFF.

The chain joins TRBV11-2 to TRBJ2-7, with no clear D. Germline-derived CDR1 and CDR2 are SGHAT and FQNNGV. The V gene lost 4 bases and the J gene lost 3 bases, with 13 bases spanning the gap. CDR3 length: 14 amino acids. CDR3 DNA: TGTGCCAGCAGCTCCGAGCGTCAGAACTACGAGCAGTACTTC. Its translation: CASSSERQNYEQYF.

V gene TRBV28 combines with J gene TRBJ2-1, with 7 bases that match TRBD2. The CDR3 loop spans 15 amino acids. Germline CDR1 reads MDHEN; CDR2 reads SYDVKM. The trim removed 3 bases at V and 1 base at J, leaving 3 bases unmatched. Here the CDR3 reads CASSLYGGSYNEQFF. The CDR3 coding sequence is TGTGCCAGCAGTTTGTACGGGGGGTCCTACAATGAGCAGTTCTTC. The variable domain in full, with the rest retrieved from reference TRBV28 and TRBJ2-1, is DVKVTQSSRYLVKRTGEKVFLECVQDMDHENMFWYRQDPGLGLRLIYFSYDVKMKEKGDIPEGYSVSREKKERFSLILESASTNQTSMYLCASSLYGGSYNEQFFGPGTRLTVL.

The rearrangement joins TRBV4-3 to TRBJ2-3, with TRBD2 matching over 8 bases. Germline V gene data show CDR1 as LGHNA and CDR2 as YSLEER. Trimming cost V 0 bases and J 2 bases; bases outside gene matches: 4. This CDR3 spans 16 amino acids. The DNA for the CDR3 is TGCGCCAGCAGCCAAGAAAGCGGGAGCGTCACAGATACGCAGTATTTT. Translation gives CASSQESGSVTDTQYF.

A single count supports this clone. This chain uses TRBV9 with TRBJ2-1; 10 nucleotides agree with TRBD2. The V gene's germline CDR1 is SGDLS and CDR2 YYNGEE. CDR3 length: 15 residues. V shed 3 bases and J 2 bases; nucleotides not matched to a gene: 2. The CDR3 is CASSGGLAAYNEQFF. CDR3 coding DNA: TGTGCCAGCAGCGGCGGACTAGCGGCCTACAATGAGCAGTTCTTC.

V is TRBV6-1 and J is TRBJ1-2, with D tentatively TRBD1 (5 bases). Deletions cut 6 bases from V and 6 bases from J, with 20 bases between. Germline V gene sequence: CDR1 MNHNS, CDR2 SASEGT. There are 15 residues in the CDR3. CDR3 sequence: CASSARQLRRDGYTF. CDR3 nucleotide sequence: TGTGCCAGCAGCGCACGACAGTTGCGGAGGGATGGCTACACCTTC.

The rearrangement uses TRBV4-3 and TRBJ2-7; the match to TRBD2 covers 11 bases. J was trimmed by 6 bases and V by 0 bases; bases with no gene match: 4. The germline gives CDR1 LGHNA, CDR2 YSLEER. This CDR3 is built from 15 residues. The CDR3 reads CASSQDLGLAAEQYF. The CDR3 coding sequence is TGCGCCAGCAGCCAAGATCTGGGACTAGCGGCCGAGCAGTACTTC.

The chain joins TRBV5-1 to TRBJ1-1, with 9 bases matching TRBD1. Germline lookup yields CDR1 SGHRS and CDR2 YFSETQ. V shed 2 bases and J 1 base; nucleotides not matched to a gene: 0. CDR3 length: 14 amino acids. CDR3: CASSLQGANTEAFF. In DNA, the CDR3 is TGCGCCAGCAGCTTACAGGGGGCGAACACTGAAGCTTTCTTT.

The V call is TRBV7-3, the J call TRBJ2-5, with 7 bases identical to TRBD2. The CDR3 sequence is 15 residues long. V lost 2 bases and J lost 3; bases outside the gene matches: 6. Per the germline V gene, CDR1 is SGHTA and CDR2 is FQGTGA. CDR3 region: CASSLEPSGEETQYF. The DNA for the CDR3 is TGTGCCAGCAGCTTAGAGCCTAGCGGAGAAGAGACCCAGTACTTC.

V gene TRBV28 combines with J gene TRBJ1-2; tentatively, D is TRBD1 (5 bases). Trimming removed 5 bases at V and 7 bases at J, with 11 bases between. The CDR3 spans 12 residues. Germline assignment: CDR1 MDHEN and CDR2 SYDVKM. The CDR3 nucleotides are TGTGCCAGCAGTGCAGGGTATTTTGGCTACACCTTC. The encoded protein is CASSAGYFGYTF.

The chain uses TRBV18 and TRBJ2-7; TRBD2 might be the D (6 bases). The V end lost 3 bases, the J end lost 1 base, and 16 bases lay between the germline ends. This CDR3 is 16 amino acids long. Germline V gene data show CDR1 as KGHSH and CDR2 as LQKENI. This CDR3 reads CASSPLMGGASYEQYF. As DNA, the CDR3 is TGTGCCAGCTCACCCCTAATGGGAGGTGCTTCCTACGAGCAGTACTTC.

The chain is built from TRBV4-3 and TRBJ2-5, with 7 bases fitting TRBD2. The V gene end was trimmed by 1 base and the J gene end by 3 bases; junction bases not matched to a gene: 2. The CDR3 contains 14 residues. Germline values: CDR1 LGHNA, CDR2 YSLEER. CDR3 coding DNA: TGCGCCAGCAGCCAAGCGGGAGGCGAAGAGACCCAGTACTTC. Protein: CASSQAGGEETQYF.

The rearrangement joins TRBV5-4 to TRBJ1-3, with 7 bases that match TRBD1. The CDR3 covers 16 residues. CDR1 is SGHNT and CDR2 is YYREEE in the germline V gene (reference sequence). V shed 4 bases, J shed 0 bases, and the junction held 7 bases outside the gene matches. The CDR3 is CASSRDRASSGNTIYF. CDR3 nucleotide sequence: TGTGCCAGCAGCCGCGACAGGGCGAGCTCTGGAAACACCATATATTTT.

This clone was found once. The V call is TRBV18, the J call TRBJ2-5; tentative D call: TRBD2 (6 bases). The CDR3 has 15 amino acids. Germline lookup yields CDR1 KGHSH and CDR2 LQKENI. V lost 2 bases and J 2 bases, leaving 12 bases between the germline ends. The CDR3 here is CASSPGGGLQETQYF. DNA of the CDR3: TGTGCCAGCTCACCAGGGGGAGGCCTTCAAGAGACCCAGTACTTC.

Details on this clone: Other DNA sequences from this sample encode an identical CDR3 as well. The gene calls are TRBV5-1 and TRBJ1-4; 10 nucleotides align to TRBD1. Germline CDR1 is SGHRS and CDR2 is YFSETQ. The CDR3 has 14 residues. The V and J ends lost 7 bases and 5 bases, in that order; junction bases with no gene match: 5. The CDR3 sequence: CASGLGQGNEKLFF. The CDR3 DNA sequence: TGCGCCAGCGGCCTGGGACAGGGGAATGAAAAACTGTTTTTT.

The rearrangement uses TRBV4-3 and TRBJ2-7, with D maybe TRBD2 (5 bases). Germline V gives CDR1 LGHNA, CDR2 YSLEER. This CDR3 has 17 residues. The V gene lost 1 base and the J gene lost 3 bases, with 19 bases spanning the gap. CDR3 DNA sequence: TGCGCCAGCAGCCAAGGCACACAAGAGGGTACCTTCTACGAGCAGTACTTC. This codes for CASSQGTQEGTFYEQYF.

The chain is built from TRBV21-1 and TRBJ1-5. TRBV21-1 has pseudogene status. The CDR3 is 12 amino acids. CDR3 protein: CASWTRGQPQHF. DNA of the CDR3: TGTGCCAGTTGGACTCGGGGTCAGCCCCAGCATTTT.

The chain joins TRBV27 to TRBJ1-2; 9 nucleotides align to TRBD1. Unmatched junction bases numbered 9, after V lost 9 bases and J lost 4 bases. Germline V CDR1 and CDR2: MNHEY, SMNVEV (reference sequence). The CDR3 loop spans 14 amino acids. Here the CDR3 reads CASTPGQGVYGYTF. The CDR3 DNA sequence: TGTGCCAGTACCCCGGGACAGGGAGTCTATGGCTACACCTTC.

V gene TRBV7-9 combines with J gene TRBJ2-3; D is possibly TRBD1 (6 bases). CDR3 size: 14 residues. Germline lookup yields CDR1 SEHNR and CDR2 FQNEAQ (reference sequence). Trimming took 0 bases from V and 6 from J, leaving 10 bases between them. CDR3 bases: TGTGCCAGCAGCTTAGCGGGACATAAGGATACGCAGTATTTT. This gives the protein CASSLAGHKDTQYF. The full variable domain, completed using reference TRBV7-9 and TRBJ2-3, is DTGVSQNPRHKITKRGQNVTFRCDPISEHNRLYWYRQTLGQGPEFLTYFQNEAQLEKSRLLSDRFSAERPKGSFSTLEIQRTEQGDSAMYLCASSLAGHKDTQYFGPGTRLTVL.

This rearrangement joins TRBV4-1 to TRBJ2-2, with D uncertain. The ends were cut back, 4 bases at V and 4 bases at J, with 10 bases in the middle. Germline CDR1 MGHRA, CDR2 YSYEKL. CDR3 length equals 14 residues. Written as DNA, the CDR3 is TGCGCCAGCAGCCTCCCCCGAGTCACCGGGGAGCTGTTTTTT. Its protein product is CASSLPRVTGELFF.